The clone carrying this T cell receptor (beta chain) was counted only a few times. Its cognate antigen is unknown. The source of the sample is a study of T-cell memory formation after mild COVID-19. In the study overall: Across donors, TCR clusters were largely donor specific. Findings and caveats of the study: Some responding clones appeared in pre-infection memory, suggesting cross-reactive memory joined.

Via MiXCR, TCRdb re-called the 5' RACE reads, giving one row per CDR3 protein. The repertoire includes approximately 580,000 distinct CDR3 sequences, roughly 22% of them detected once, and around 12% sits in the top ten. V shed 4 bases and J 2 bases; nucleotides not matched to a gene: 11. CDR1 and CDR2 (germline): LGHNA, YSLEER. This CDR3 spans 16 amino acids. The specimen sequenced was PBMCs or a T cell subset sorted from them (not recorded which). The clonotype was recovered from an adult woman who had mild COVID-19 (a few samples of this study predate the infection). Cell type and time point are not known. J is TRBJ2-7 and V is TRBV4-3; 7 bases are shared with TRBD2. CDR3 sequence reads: CASSPLGPSGTYEQYF. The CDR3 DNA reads TGCGCCAGCAGCCCCCTAGGGCCCAGCGGGACCTACGAGCAGTACTTC.